These 32 T cell receptor beta chains were sequenced from one sample in a study of graft-versus-host responses after intestinal transplantation. The antigens of these receptors remain unknown. Some clones are missing from TCRdb's copy, which holds only in-frame ones; the method was immunoSEQ multiplex PCR. There are around 90,000 clones in the sample; 85% to 95% occur only once, and about 0.2% lies in the top ten. This material consisted of unstimulated CD4+ T cells sorted from spleen or lymph node cells, taken before transplant. The source is a human donor who was the organ donor for an intestinal transplant.

The count of this clone is one. The chain uses TRBV9 and TRBJ2-5; D is unclear. The CDR3 is made up of 14 amino acids. The V gene's germline CDR1 is SGDLS and CDR2 YYNGEE. Trimming shortened V by 0 bases and J by 5 bases, and 11 bases separated the two germline ends. CDR3 in amino acids: CASSVDPRPETQYF. In nucleotides, the CDR3 is TGTGCCAGCAGCGTAGATCCAAGGCCCGAGACCCAGTACTTC.

The V call is TRBV7-3, the J call TRBJ2-2; TRBD2 matches 9 bases. Germline-derived CDR1 and CDR2 are SGHTA and FQGTGA. V lost 5 bases and J lost 4; bases outside the gene matches: 8. The CDR3 runs 16 residues. The CDR3 coding sequence is TGTGCCAGCAGCCCATCAAGCGGGAGGCGCACCGGGGAGCTGTTTTTT. This translates into CASSPSSGRRTGELFF.

V and J are TRBV7-3 and TRBJ1-1; D is ambiguous. The CDR3 contains 15 residues. The V gene lost 5 bases and the J gene lost 5 bases, with 18 bases spanning the gap. Germline assignment: CDR1 SGHTA and CDR2 FQGTGA. CDR3 coding DNA: TGTGCCAGCAGCCCGAGTTTGGGGTTTGAGACTGAAGCTTTCTTT. It specifies CASSPSLGFETEAFF.

The chain uses TRBV5-1 and TRBJ2-7; TRBD1 agrees at 10 bases. CDR1 is SGHRS, CDR2 YFSETQ, per germline. Unmatched junction bases numbered 6, after V lost 4 bases and J lost 5 bases. The CDR3 has 14 residues. The CDR3 nucleotides are TGCGCCAGCAGCCTGGACAGGGGGTTCGACGAGCAGTACTTC. Encoded protein: CASSLDRGFDEQYF.

This clone has a single count. The chain combines TRBV27 with TRBJ2-1; TRBD2 matches 10 bases. Germline CDR1 reads MNHEY; CDR2 reads SMNVEV (reference sequence). The V and J ends lost 5 bases and 6 bases, in that order; junction bases with no gene match: 4. The CDR3 loop spans 14 amino acids. The CDR3 region is CASSSQRGGNEQFF. The DNA for the CDR3 is TGTGCCAGCAGTAGCCAGCGGGGGGGCAATGAGCAGTTCTTC.

The chain combines TRBV6-5 with TRBJ2-1; D is perhaps TRBD1 or TRBD2 (7 bases each). V lost 8 bases, J lost 6 bases, and 20 bases lay in between. Looked up from germline, CDR1 is MNHEY and CDR2 is SVGAGI. The CDR3 covers 15 residues. The CDR3 DNA sequence: TGTGCCAGCCGACCCTCAGGGGGGGGATCCAATGAGCAGTTCTTC. This translates into CASRPSGGGSNEQFF.

The chain combines TRBV27 with TRBJ2-2, with D uncertain. The CDR3 is 14 residues long. The ends were cut back, 6 bases at V and 2 bases at J, with 10 bases in the middle. CDR1 is MNHEY and CDR2 is SMNVEV in the germline V gene (reference sequence). In DNA form, the CDR3 reads TGTGCCAGCAGAATGGGTGTTAACACCGGGGAGCTGTTTTTT. This sequence encodes CASRMGVNTGELFF.

The chain carries TRBV11-3 and TRBJ1-1; TRBD1 agrees at 7 bases. Trimming took 4 bases from V and 10 from J; bases not matched to a gene: 6. This CDR3 region has 12 residues. Germline V gene sequence: CDR1 SGHNT, CDR2 YENEEA. The CDR3 nucleotides read TGTGCCAGCAGCTATGAGGGGGCGCCAGCTTTCTTT. It is translated as CASSYEGAPAFF.

This clone was recorded once. CDR3 sequence reads: CASSVTPSLSYEQYF. CDR3 sequence (DNA): TGTGCCAGCAGCGTAACCCCTTCCCTTTCGTACGAGCAGTACTTC. The rearrangement joins TRBV9 to TRBJ2-7, with D uncertain. V shed 1 base and J shed 4 bases, with 15 bases lying between them. Germline V gene sequence: CDR1 SGDLS, CDR2 YYNGEE. This CDR3 has 15 residues.

The chain couples TRBV5-4 to TRBJ1-6, with a tentative D call TRBD1 (5 bases). V was cut by 3 bases and J by 5 bases, with 12 bases left in between. The germline CDR1 and CDR2 sequences are SGHNT and YYREEE (reference sequence). CDR3 length: 15 residues. CDR3 bases: TGTGCCAGCAGCTCGGCAAGGGGCGATAATTCACCCCTCCACTTT. Translated, it gives CASSSARGDNSPLHF.

This chain uses TRBV28 with TRBJ1-6, with 7 positions matching TRBD1. Germline CDR1 reads MDHEN; CDR2 reads SYDVKM. V lost 8 bases and J lost 6; bases outside the gene matches: 7. The CDR3 runs 14 residues. The CDR3 is CASRRQGPNSPLHF. DNA for the CDR3: TGTGCCAGCCGAAGACAGGGACCTAATTCACCCCTCCACTTT.

This sequence joins TRBV28 and TRBJ1-2, with unresolved D. CDR1 is MDHEN and CDR2 is SYDVKM in the germline V gene. This CDR3 region has 14 residues. The V end lost 6 bases, the J end lost 0 bases, and 11 bases lay between the germline ends. DNA of the CDR3: TGTGCCAGCAGGGTGACACAATCTAACTATGGCTACACCTTC. Residues: CASRVTQSNYGYTF.

The chain couples TRBV6-1 to TRBJ2-7; D gene unclear. The germline V gene has CDR1 MNHNS and CDR2 SASEGT. The CDR3 runs to 14 residues. Trimming removed 6 bases at V and 0 bases at J, with 12 bases between. The CDR3 coding sequence is TGTGCCAGCAGGGGCGCCAGCAACTCCTACGAGCAGTACTTC. Translation: CASRGASNSYEQYF.

The chain uses TRBV30 and TRBJ1-2; D remains ambiguous. CDR3 length: 15 residues. Trimming removed 0 bases at V and 2 bases at J, with 13 bases between. Germline CDR1 GTSNPN, CDR2 SVGIG (reference sequence). The CDR3 spells CAWSVSLQLNYGYTF. In DNA form, the CDR3 reads TGTGCCTGGAGTGTATCCCTGCAGCTAAACTATGGCTACACCTTC.

The chain uses TRBV7-9 and TRBJ2-1; D may be TRBD2 (6 bases). CDR1 is SEHNR and CDR2 is FQNEAQ in the germline V gene (reference sequence). Deletions cut 3 bases from V and 0 bases from J, with 12 bases between. The CDR3 sequence is 16 residues long. The CDR3 protein is CASSLGAGSSYNEQFF. CDR3 DNA: TGTGCCAGCAGCTTGGGCGCGGGAAGCTCCTACAATGAGCAGTTCTTC.

The chain recombines TRBV28 with TRBJ2-7, with 8 bases matching TRBD1. Per the germline V gene, CDR1 is MDHEN and CDR2 is SYDVKM. Trimming removed 3 bases from V and 0 bases from J; junction bases left unmatched: 7. The CDR3 covers 16 residues. CDR3 sequence: CASSLHTGTGSYEQYF. For the CDR3, the DNA is TGTGCCAGCAGTTTGCATACCGGGACAGGCTCCTACGAGCAGTACTTC.

In this sample, this clone turned up once. The J gene is TRBJ2-5, the V gene TRBV6-1; D is undetermined. V was shortened by 5 bases and J by 5 bases, with 6 bases between the two germline ends. CDR3 size: 11 residues. CDR1 is MNHNS, CDR2 SASEGT, per germline. CDR3: CASSLDETQYF. The CDR3 DNA is TGTGCCAGCAGTCTAGACGAGACCCAGTACTTC.

The V call is TRBV4-2, the J call TRBJ1-4; possibly TRBD1 for D (5 bases). The CDR3 length is 16 residues. The germline V gene has CDR1 LGHNA and CDR2 YNFKEQ. The V gene lost 6 bases and the J gene lost 0 bases, with 14 bases spanning the gap. The CDR3 loop is CASSPGAGATNEKLFF. The CDR3, as DNA: TGTGCCAGCAGTCCCGGGGCTGGGGCAACTAATGAAAAACTGTTTTTT.

The chain combines TRBV5-1 with TRBJ2-3, with TRBD1 as a possible D gene (6 bases). CDR1 and CDR2 (germline): SGHRS, YFSETQ. Trimming took 5 bases from V and 3 from J, leaving 16 bases between them. The CDR3 is 15 amino acids. CDR3 in amino acids: CASRLVGASTDTQYF. CDR3 DNA: TGCGCCAGCAGATTAGTGGGGGCGAGTACAGATACGCAGTATTTT.

This chain uses TRBV14 with TRBJ1-2; D is unresolved. The CDR3 sequence is 15 residues long. V shed 4 bases and J shed 2 bases, with 14 bases lying between them. Germline V gives CDR1 SGHDN, CDR2 FVKESK. The CDR3 bases are TGTGCCAGCAGCCGGACCGATGCTGGAAACTATGGCTACACCTTC. Residues: CASSRTDAGNYGYTF.

The rearrangement links TRBV2 to TRBJ2-5; the D gene is possibly TRBD1 (5 bases). Matching the DNA end better, TRBJ2-7 makes the J call doubtful. Germline CDR1 is SNHLY and CDR2 is FYNNEI. This CDR3 spans 15 amino acids. The CDR3 here is CASSVSGLTLSEQYF. CDR3 nucleotide sequence: TGTGCCAGCAGTGTTTCAGGGCTTACTCTGTCCGAGCAGTACTTC.

This chain connects TRBV6-1 to TRBJ1-6; TRBD1 matches at 8 bases. There are 14 residues in the CDR3. V was pared by 3 bases and J by 8 bases, with 3 bases of the junction left unmatched. The germline V gene has CDR1 MNHNS and CDR2 SASEGT. The DNA for the CDR3 is TGTGCCAGCAGTGAGGCAGGGGGCTATTCACCCCTCCACTTT. Its protein product is CASSEAGGYSPLHF.

This chain links TRBV28 with TRBJ2-6; D remains ambiguous. The V gene's germline CDR1 is MDHEN and CDR2 SYDVKM. The CDR3 has 15 residues. The V and J ends lost 2 bases and 0 bases respectively, with 5 bases between them. In DNA, the CDR3 is TGTGCCAGCAGTTTAGACGACTCTGGGGCCAACGTCCTGACTTTC. Its protein is CASSLDDSGANVLTF.

The V gene is TRBV25-1, the J gene TRBJ1-6, with TRBD1 as a possible D gene (6 bases). V was shortened by 1 base and J by 6 bases, with 10 bases between the two germline ends. Per the germline V gene, CDR1 is MGHDK and CDR2 is SYGVNS. This CDR3 is built from 15 residues. DNA of the CDR3: TGTGCCAGCAGTGAATTCGGGGGCGGTAATTCACCCCTCCACTTT. Translated, it gives CASSEFGGGNSPLHF.

The chain carries TRBV7-2 and TRBJ2-3, with TRBD2 matching over 9 bases. CDR3 length: 16 amino acids. Germline V gives CDR1 SGHTA, CDR2 FQGNSA. V dropped 5 bases and J dropped 5; count of bases not matched to a gene: 11. CDR3 nucleotide sequence: TGTGCCAGCAGCCTTAGAGGCGGGGGGGCCAGAGATACGCAGTATTTT. It is translated as CASSLRGGGARDTQYF.

This clone was seen once. V is TRBV9 and J is TRBJ2-2; the D gene is possibly TRBD2 (6 bases). Per the germline V gene, CDR1 is SGDLS and CDR2 is YYNGEE. Trimming stripped 0 bases from V and 1 base from J, with 10 bases between. This CDR3 contains 16 residues. In DNA, the CDR3 is TGTGCCAGCAGCGTAGAAGTGCGGGGGAACACCGGGGAGCTGTTTTTT. This translates into CASSVEVRGNTGELFF.

The chain joins TRBV25-1 to TRBJ2-7, with 10 bases fitting TRBD1. The length of the CDR3 is 14 residues. CDR1 and CDR2 from the germline V gene are MGHDK and SYGVNS. J gave up 1 base and V 5 bases, and 2 bases lay outside the gene matches. The CDR3 loop is CASSRGQGSYEQYF. CDR3 coding DNA: TGTGCCAGCAGTCGGGGACAGGGGTCCTACGAGCAGTACTTC.

The chain joins TRBV11-2 to TRBJ1-1; TRBD1 agrees at 7 bases. Trimming removed 5 bases from V and 0 bases from J; junction bases left unmatched: 6. This CDR3 has 15 residues. Germline CDR1 is SGHAT and CDR2 is FQNNGV. The CDR3 sequence: CASSHPGQMNTEAFF. The CDR3 region has the DNA TGTGCCAGCAGCCATCCGGGACAGATGAACACTGAAGCTTTCTTT.

This sequence joins TRBV15 and TRBJ1-1, with a possible D match to TRBD1 (5 bases). This CDR3 has 16 residues. V was trimmed by 0 bases and J by 5 bases, leaving 16 bases between them. Germline V gene sequence: CDR1 LNHNV, CDR2 YYDKDF (reference sequence). This CDR3 is CATSRDRGLSGTEAFF. Here the CDR3 DNA reads TGTGCCACCAGCAGAGATCGGGGCCTCTCGGGGACTGAAGCTTTCTTT.

The gene calls are TRBV28 and TRBJ1-2; D gene ambiguous. The V end was cut by 7 bases, the J end by 5 bases, with 20 bases between. The CDR3 totals 15 residues. Per germline, CDR1 MDHEN and CDR2 SYDVKM. Here the CDR3 reads CASISPQAPRYGYTF. DNA of the CDR3: TGTGCCAGCATTTCCCCCCAGGCTCCGAGGTATGGCTACACCTTC.

The chain couples TRBV2 to TRBJ2-3, with 9 positions matching TRBD1. The length of the CDR3 is 17 residues. Trimming removed 5 bases from V and 0 bases from J; junction bases left unmatched: 9. Looked up from germline, CDR1 is SNHLY and CDR2 is FYNNEI. This chain's CDR3 is CASSIPIGTGSTDTQYF. The CDR3 bases are TGTGCCAGCAGTATACCCATCGGGACAGGGAGCACAGATACGCAGTATTTT. The variable domain in full, completed from reference TRBV2 and TRBJ2-3, reads EPEVTQTPSHQVTQMGQEVILRCVPISNHLYFYWYRQILGQKVEFLVSFYNNEISEKSEIFDDQFSVERPDGSNFTLKIRSTKLEDSAMYFCASSIPIGTGSTDTQYFGPGTRLTVL.

The rearrangement joins TRBV11-1 to TRBJ2-7, with 7 bases aligning to TRBD1. The CDR3 sequence is 13 residues long. Germline V gene lookup returns CDR1 SGHAT and CDR2 FQDESV (reference sequence). Trimming took 5 bases from V and 3 from J; bases not matched to a gene: 4. CDR3 amino acids: CASSRQGFYEQYF. The DNA for the CDR3 is TGTGCCAGCAGCCGACAGGGCTTCTACGAGCAGTACTTC.